What follows are 26 T cell receptor beta chains derived from one specimen sequenced in a study of blood T cell repertoires in COVID-19. Here immunoSEQ multiplex PCR was the method, and the copy in TCRdb shows in-frame clones only, minus some. This table has around 190,000 clones, 70% to 80% appearing once. Specimen: peripheral blood. The receptors here all came from a woman in her 40s with COVID-19, enrolled during active disease.

The rearrangement links TRBV7-2 to TRBJ2-7; a possible D gene is TRBD2 (6 bases). This CDR3 region has 18 residues. Germline V gives CDR1 SGHTA, CDR2 FQGNSA. Between the trimmed V and J ends, which lost 2 bases and 7 bases, there was a span of 27 bases. For the CDR3, the DNA is TGTGCCAGCAGCTTAAAGGGTCGGAGCCTTAGCAGTGCGGGAGAGCAGTACTTC. Translated, it gives CASSLKGRSLSSAGEQYF.

This clone appeared a few times. V gene TRBV29-1 combines with J gene TRBJ2-2; 9 bases map to TRBD2. The J segment lost 0 bases and the V segment lost 4 bases, leaving 6 bases of the junction unmatched. The CDR3 is 16 residues long. Germline-derived CDR1 and CDR2 are SQVTM and ANQGSEA. DNA for the CDR3: TGCAGCGTTGCCCTAGCGGGGCGGGCGAACACCGGGGAGCTGTTTTTT. Encoded protein: CSVALAGRANTGELFF.

This clone was observed a single time. The rearrangement uses TRBV11-2 and TRBJ2-1; D may be TRBD2 (6 bases). The CDR3 is 16 amino acids. The V end lost 5 bases, the J end lost 0 bases, and 14 bases lay between the germline ends. Germline values: CDR1 SGHAT, CDR2 FQNNGV. The DNA for the CDR3 is TGTGCCAGCAGCAACCTCCTAGCGAGCTCCTACAATGAGCAGTTCTTC. Protein: CASSNLLASSYNEQFF.

This clone was detected only a few times. The V gene is TRBV7-9, the J gene TRBJ2-7; D not resolved. This CDR3 has 13 residues. Germline-derived CDR1 and CDR2 are SEHNR and FQNEAQ (reference sequence). The V gene lost 1 base and the J gene lost 4 bases, with 8 bases spanning the gap. This CDR3 reads CASSLGAYYEQYF. The CDR3 region has the DNA TGTGCCAGCAGCTTAGGCGCCTATTACGAGCAGTACTTC. The entire variable domain, with the rest obtained from reference TRBV7-9 and TRBJ2-7, is as follows: DTGVSQNPRHKITKRGQNVTFRCDPISEHNRLYWYRQTLGQGPEFLTYFQNEAQLEKSRLLSDRFSAERPKGSFSTLEIQRTEQGDSAMYLCASSLGAYYEQYFGPGTRLTVT.

Remarks on this clone: The junction departs from the called germline gene at one end, perhaps through a read error. The V call is TRBV5-4, the J call TRBJ2-7; D might be TRBD2 (6 bases). CDR3 length: 11 amino acids. From germline, CDR1 is SGHNT and CDR2 YYREEE (reference sequence). Written as DNA, the CDR3 is TGTGCCAGCAGCTTGGGGGACTTCGAATTCTTC. It translates to CASSLGDFEFF.

This chain connects TRBV27 to TRBJ2-1; 7 bases are shared with TRBD2. V dropped 3 bases and J dropped 7; count of bases not matched to a gene: 9. CDR3 size: 15 residues. Germline CDR1 and CDR2: MNHEY and SMNVEV (reference sequence). CDR3 coding DNA: TGTGCCAGCAGTTTCTGGACTAGTAGGACGAATGAGCAGTTCTTC. Encoded protein: CASSFWTSRTNEQFF.

V and J are TRBV11-2 and TRBJ1-2, with TRBD1 identical over 9 bases. In germline, CDR1 is SGHAT, CDR2 FQNNGV. The CDR3 totals 19 residues. The V segment lost 5 bases and the J segment 5 bases; nucleotides outside the gene matches: 21. The CDR3 DNA sequence: TGTGCCAGCAGCCCCGACGACCGGGACAGGGTCATACACCAATATGGCTACACCTTC. It translates to CASSPDDRDRVIHQYGYTF. Using reference TRBV11-2 and TRBJ1-2 for the parts outside the CDR3, the full variable domain is EAGVAQSPRYKIIEKRQSVAFWCNPISGHATLYWYQQILGQGPKLLIQFQNNGVVDDSQLPKDRFSAERLKGVDSTLKIQPAKLEDSAVYLCASSPDDRDRVIHQYGYTFGSGTRLTVV.

As regards this clone: Other nucleotide sequences from this sample produce the same CDR3. J is TRBJ1-4 and V is TRBV5-4, with 7 nucleotides matching TRBD1. After removal of 0 bases from V and 6 bases from J, the junction contained 2 bases not matched to a gene. The germline V gene encodes CDR1 SGHNT and CDR2 YYREEE (reference sequence). The length of the CDR3 is 14 residues. The CDR3 coding sequence is TGTGCCAGCAGCTTGGACAGGGGCCATGAAAAACTGTTTTTT. It encodes CASSLDRGHEKLFF.

The chain links TRBV20-1 to TRBJ1-5; D uncertain. The CDR3 is made up of 14 amino acids. The germline CDR1 and CDR2 sequences are DFQATT and SNEGSKA (reference sequence). V was clipped by 3 bases and J by 5 bases, with 14 bases between them. The CDR3 DNA is TGCAGTGCTAGTATCGAGGGTGGGGATCAGCCCCAGCATTTT. Translating it yields CSASIEGGDQPQHF.

V usage is TRBV3-1 (or the pseudogene TRBV3-2) and J usage is TRBJ1-1; D ambiguous. V lost 4 bases to trimming and J lost 3 bases, with 9 bases between them. CDR3 size: 13 residues. The germline gives CDR1 LGHDT, CDR2 YNNKEL (reference sequence). The CDR3 spells CASSRPGYTEAFF. CDR3 in DNA: TGTGCCAGCAGCCGCCCGGGGTACACTGAAGCTTTCTTT.

Written as DNA, the CDR3 is TGTGCCAGCAGCAAATATGCCGGGACTAGCGGCTTCTCCTACAATGAGCAGTTCTTC. This codes for CASSKYAGTSGFSYNEQFF. This chain joins TRBV5-4 and TRBJ2-1; 11 bases agree with TRBD2. Germline V gene lookup returns CDR1 SGHNT and CDR2 YYREEE (reference sequence). The length of the CDR3 is 19 residues. With 4 bases clipped from V and 0 bases from J, the junction kept 12 bases outside the gene matches.

This chain connects TRBV29-1 to TRBJ1-6, with 8 bases lining up with TRBD1. Germline V gene lookup returns CDR1 SQVTM and CDR2 ANQGSEA. Losses at the gene ends were 7 bases for V and 7 bases for J; bases not matched to a gene: 12. The CDR3 is made up of 15 amino acids. CDR3 DNA sequence: TGCAGCGCTGTAGGACAGGGCCCACGGAATTCACCCCTCCACTTT. It specifies CSAVGQGPRNSPLHF.

The chain carries TRBV7-8 and TRBJ1-2, with D tentatively TRBD1 (5 bases). The CDR3 is 13 residues long. The germline CDR1 and CDR2 sequences are SGHVS and FQNEAQ. With 5 bases removed from V and 7 bases from J, the gap between germline ends came to 14 bases. Here the CDR3 DNA reads TGTGCCAGCAGCACACAGGTTCTGCTTGGCTACACCTTC. Translating it yields CASSTQVLLGYTF.

This clone was recorded once. The chain employs TRBV11-3 and TRBJ2-1; TRBD2 is a possible D gene (6 bases). This CDR3 region has 14 residues. Germline assignment: CDR1 SGHNT and CDR2 YENEEA. V lost 3 bases and J 2 bases, leaving 8 bases between the germline ends. Written as DNA, the CDR3 is TGTGCCAGCAGCTTCAGCGGGCCCTACAATGAGCAGTTCTTC. This sequence encodes CASSFSGPYNEQFF.

Only a few counts were recorded for this clone. J is TRBJ2-5 and V is TRBV11-2, with 11 bases lining up with TRBD2. Germline V gene sequence: CDR1 SGHAT, CDR2 FQNNGV. The CDR3 spans 15 residues. J lost 2 bases, V lost 1 base, and 0 bases had no gene match. In DNA, the CDR3 is TGTGCCAGCAGCTTAGGACTAGCGGGGCAAGAGACCCAGTACTTC. It is translated as CASSLGLAGQETQYF. Full variable domain (missing parts from reference TRBV11-2 and TRBJ2-5): EAGVAQSPRYKIIEKRQSVAFWCNPISGHATLYWYQQILGQGPKLLIQFQNNGVVDDSQLPKDRFSAERLKGVDSTLKIQPAKLEDSAVYLCASSLGLAGQETQYFGPGTRLLVL.

This chain uses TRBV6-5 with TRBJ2-5, with 8 bases lining up with TRBD2. V shed 6 bases and J 3 bases; nucleotides not matched to a gene: 0. Germline V gene data show CDR1 as MNHEY and CDR2 as SVGAGI. CDR3 length equals 12 residues. CDR3 region: CASRGLEETQYF. CDR3 nucleotide sequence: TGTGCCAGCAGGGGACTAGAAGAGACCCAGTACTTC.

The rearrangement uses TRBV3-1 (or the pseudogene TRBV3-2) and TRBJ2-7, with TRBD2 matching over 11 bases. Germline CDR1 reads LGHDT; CDR2 reads YNNKEL (reference sequence). The length of the CDR3 is 16 residues. The V segment lost 0 bases and the J segment 5 bases; nucleotides outside the gene matches: 6. The CDR3 loop is CASSQEMGTSGDEQYF. CDR3 sequence (DNA): TGTGCCAGCAGCCAAGAGATGGGGACTAGCGGCGACGAGCAGTACTTC.

The chain carries TRBV7-9 and TRBJ1-2; D not resolved. Germline CDR1 and CDR2: SEHNR and FQNEAQ (reference sequence). This CDR3 has 14 residues. Between the trimmed V and J ends, which lost 0 bases and 7 bases, there was a span of 12 bases. CDR3 nucleotides: TGTGCCAGCAGCTTAGCGCAAAGTCAGGCTGGCTACACCTTC. Translated: CASSLAQSQAGYTF.

V and J are TRBV2 and TRBJ2-1, with D possibly matching TRBD2 (5 bases). Per the germline V gene, CDR1 is SNHLY and CDR2 is FYNNEI. The CDR3 sequence is 13 residues long. The V and J ends lost 3 bases and 5 bases respectively, with 8 bases between them. The CDR3 loop is CASSDWGDNEQFF. The CDR3 DNA is TGTGCCAGCAGTGATTGGGGAGACAATGAGCAGTTCTTC.

V is TRBV7-9 and J is TRBJ1-4; 8 nucleotides match TRBD1. There are 18 residues in the CDR3. CDR1 SEHNR and CDR2 FQNEAQ come from the germline V gene (reference sequence). J gave up 0 bases and V 5 bases, and 11 bases lay outside the gene matches. The DNA for the CDR3 is TGTGCCAGCAGCCTCGGGACAGGCGCCGCAGCAACTAATGAAAAACTGTTTTTT. It is translated as CASSLGTGAAATNEKLFF.

The chain has TRBV19 and TRBJ2-3, with 9 bases matching TRBD2. CDR1 and CDR2 (germline): LNHDA, SQIVND (reference sequence). Trimming took 5 bases from V and 4 from J; bases not matched to a gene: 16. CDR3 size: 18 residues. CDR3 residues: CASSPWGSGQREADTQYF. The DNA of the CDR3 is TGTGCCAGTAGTCCCTGGGGATCGGGCCAGCGGGAGGCAGATACGCAGTATTTT.

This clone was seen many times. The J gene is TRBJ1-4, the V gene TRBV27; 10 bases agree with TRBD1. J was trimmed by 3 bases and V by 7 bases; bases with no gene match: 14. The CDR3 sequence is 18 residues long. Germline loops: CDR1 MNHEY, CDR2 SMNVEV (reference sequence). CDR3 residues: CASTSDPVGQGSNEKLFF. The CDR3 bases are TGTGCCAGCACCTCGGATCCAGTGGGACAGGGGTCTAATGAAAAACTGTTTTTT.

This clone was seen only a few times. The chain couples TRBV5-1 to TRBJ2-7; the D gene is possibly TRBD1 (6 bases). CDR3 size: 13 residues. Germline V lookup: CDR1 SGHRS, CDR2 YFSETQ. The ends were cut back, 0 bases at V and 3 bases at J, with 7 bases in the middle. The CDR3 protein is CASSLETGYEQYF. The CDR3 DNA follows: TGCGCCAGCAGCTTGGAGACAGGCTACGAGCAGTACTTC.

This sequence joins TRBV6-2 or TRBV6-3 and TRBJ1-1; D is unresolved. The CDR3 sequence is 15 residues long. Per germline, CDR1 MNHEY and CDR2 SVGEGT. Trimming left V 0 bases short and J 6 bases short, with 14 bases between. In DNA, the CDR3 is TGTGCCAGCAGTTACTCGAATTTGGTTCAGTCTGAAGCTTTCTTT. Translated: CASSYSNLVQSEAFF.

CDR3 DNA sequence: TGTGCCAGTAGTATAGGCAGGAACCCTACCTACGAGCAGTACTTC. This translates into CASSIGRNPTYEQYF. This sequence joins TRBV19 and TRBJ2-7; no reliable D call. V was clipped by 1 base and J by 2 bases, with 12 bases between them. The CDR3 runs to 15 residues. CDR1 LNHDA and CDR2 SQIVND come from the germline V gene (reference sequence).

This clone appeared a single time. CDR3: CASSQEPGNGYTF. Written as DNA, the CDR3 is TGTGCCAGCAGCCAAGAGCCAGGGAATGGCTACACCTTC. This chain uses TRBV3-1 (or the pseudogene TRBV3-2) with TRBJ1-2, with D possibly being TRBD1 (5 bases). Trimming shortened V by 0 bases and J by 6 bases, and 8 bases separated the two germline ends. Germline V gene lookup returns CDR1 LGHDT and CDR2 YNNKEL (reference sequence). CDR3 length: 13 amino acids.